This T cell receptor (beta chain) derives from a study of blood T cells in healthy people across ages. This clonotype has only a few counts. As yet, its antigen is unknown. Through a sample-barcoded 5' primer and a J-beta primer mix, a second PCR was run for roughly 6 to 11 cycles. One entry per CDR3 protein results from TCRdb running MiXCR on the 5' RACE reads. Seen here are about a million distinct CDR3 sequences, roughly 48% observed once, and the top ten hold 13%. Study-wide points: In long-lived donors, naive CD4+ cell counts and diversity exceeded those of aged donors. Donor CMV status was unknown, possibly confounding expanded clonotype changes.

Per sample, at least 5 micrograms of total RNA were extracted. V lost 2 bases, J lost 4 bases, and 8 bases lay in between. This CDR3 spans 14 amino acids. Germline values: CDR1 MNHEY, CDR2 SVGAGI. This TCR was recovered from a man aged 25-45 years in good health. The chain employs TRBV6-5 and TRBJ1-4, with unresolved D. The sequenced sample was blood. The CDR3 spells CASSYLSDNEKLFF. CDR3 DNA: TGTGCCAGCAGTTACCTGTCGGATAATGAAAAACTGTTTTTT.